Listed below are T cell receptor beta chains from one sample, sequenced in a study of T cells after yellow fever vaccination. TCRdb reanalysed the 5' RACE reads using MiXCR and keeps one entry per CDR3 protein. The repertoire holds about 220,000 distinct CDR3 sequences, with 6.5% to 7.5% as singletons. The specimen comprised CD4+ T cells sorted from PBMCs, sampled on the day of the yellow fever booster vaccination. The receptors here all came from a man under 40 who received the YFV17D yellow fever vaccine. Each CDR3 is given with its conserved first and last residue. A D gene is named only where the DNA matches it firmly. Clone size is given for some rows only: seen once, a few or many times, or a class if the clone is expanded.

j_call v_call clone_size d_call cdr3_aa cdr3_nt
TRBJ2-1 TRBV5-1 NA NA CASSLHGQGNEQFF TGCGCCAGCAGCCTCCACGGTCAAGGCAACGAGCAGTTCTTC
TRBJ2-7 TRBV5-6 NA NA CASSLLLEQYF TGTGCCAGCAGCTTGCTTTTGGAGCAGTACTTC
TRBJ2-1 TRBV10-2 few NA CASSDGDYYNEQFF TGCGCCAGCAGTGATGGAGACTACTACAATGAGCAGTTCTTC
TRBJ2-7 TRBV5-4 once TRBD1 CASSTGTGDTYEQYF TGTGCCAGCAGCACCGGGACAGGGGACACCTACGAGCAGTACTTC
TRBJ2-5 TRBV11-2 many NA CASSFDRTSGETQYF TGTGCCAGCAGCTTCGACCGCACCTCCGGGGAGACCCAGTACTTC
TRBJ2-2 TRBV4-3 many NA CASSQDDRRVITGELFF TGCGCCAGCAGCCAAGATGATCGCAGGGTGATAACCGGGGAGCTGTTTTTT
TRBJ2-7 TRBV20-1 few NA CSATWTARFREQYF TGCAGTGCTACATGGACGGCCCGATTTCGGGAGCAGTACTTC
TRBJ1-2 TRBV29-1 few NA CSVAGNYGYTF TGCAGCGTTGCAGGGAACTATGGCTACACCTTC
TRBJ1-1 TRBV3-1 few TRBD1 CASRGTGAEAFF TGTGCCAGCAGGGGGACAGGGGCTGAAGCTTTCTTT
TRBJ2-7 TRBV6-5 many NA CASSYSWGPYEQYF TGTGCCAGCAGTTACTCGTGGGGCCCCTACGAGCAGTACTTC
TRBJ2-3 TRBV6-2/TRBV6-3 NA NA CASNNGPDTQYF TGTGCCAGCAACAACGGACCAGATACGCAGTATTTT
TRBJ2-4 TRBV20-1 many NA CSAGRTASKNIQYF TGCAGTGCTGGTAGGACAGCGTCTAAAAACATTCAGTACTTC
TRBJ2-5 TRBV29-1 few NA CSVGGEVGETQYF TGCAGCGTTGGGGGCGAGGTCGGGGAGACCCAGTACTTC
TRBJ1-4 TRBV9 NA NA CASSASAMGYEKLFF TGTGCCAGCAGCGCGTCGGCGATGGGGTACGAAAAACTGTTTTTT
TRBJ2-7 TRBV5-1 many NA CASSLGVLSYEQYF TGCGCCAGCAGCTTGGGGGTCCTCTCCTACGAGCAGTACTTC
TRBJ1-2 TRBV20-1 few TRBD1 CSAPGQGVGYTF TGCAGTGCCCCGGGACAGGGAGTTGGCTACACCTTC
TRBJ2-1 TRBV7-3 many TRBD2 CASSLSGGYLGGSYNEQFF TGTGCCAGCAGCCTCTCGGGGGGGTACCTAGGCGGCTCCTACAATGAGCAGTTCTTC
TRBJ2-7 TRBV7-3 few NA CASSLVGGNSYEQYF TGTGCCAGCAGTCTCGTTGGGGGTAACTCCTACGAGCAGTACTTC
TRBJ1-2 TRBV5-1 few NA CASTSGTVIRGNYGYTF TGCGCCAGCACCTCCGGGACGGTAATTAGGGGGAACTATGGCTACACCTTC
TRBJ1-6 TRBV5-1 few NA CASSFDGAYNSPLHF TGCGCCAGCAGCTTTGACGGGGCCTATAATTCACCCCTCCACTTT
TRBJ2-1 TRBV18 many NA CASSFGTPTRSYNEQFF TGTGCCAGCTCCTTCGGGACGCCCACCCGCTCCTACAATGAGCAGTTCTTC
TRBJ2-2 TRBV18 many NA CASSSLAMPNTGELFF TGTGCCAGCTCATCTTTGGCCATGCCGAACACCGGGGAGCTGTTTTTT